These 29 T cell receptor beta chains share one sample of origin, sequenced in a study of immune cell composition in non-small cell lung cancer. Sequenced by immunoSEQ multiplex PCR; TCRdb stores in-frame clones only, minus some. The sample includes about 3,100 clones, around 86% of them seen just once. The sequenced material came from lung tumor tissue. These receptor sequences come from a human donor with non-small cell lung cancer.

The CDR3 region has the DNA TGTGCCAGCAGCTCCGGACAGAGAGGTTTTGGCTACACCTTC. Translating it yields CASSSGQRGFGYTF. V and J are TRBV5-4 and TRBJ1-2, with D perhaps matching TRBD1 (6 bases). The CDR3 length is 14 residues. Trimming took off 3 bases at V and 7 bases at J, with 16 bases between the two ends. Germline CDR1 reads SGHNT; CDR2 reads YYREEE (reference sequence).

The rearrangement joins TRBV9 to TRBJ2-1; 9 nucleotides match TRBD2. Germline CDR1 and CDR2: SGDLS and YYNGEE. This CDR3 spans 21 amino acids. Losses at the gene ends were 0 bases for V and 4 bases for J; bases not matched to a gene: 20. In DNA, the CDR3 is TGTGCCAGCAGCGTAGGGTGGGTGGGAGATCCCGGGACTAGCAGTTACAATGAGCAGTTCTTC. Amino acids: CASSVGWVGDPGTSSYNEQFF.

A note on this clone: One end of the junction varies from germline; a read error may be responsible. The chain couples TRBV7-7 to TRBJ2-1, with TRBD1 matching 7 bases. CDR3 length: 13 amino acids. Germline assignment: CDR1 SSHAT and CDR2 FNYEAQ (reference sequence). This CDR3 is CASSLAGGNEQFF. The CDR3 DNA is TGTGCTAGCAGCTTAGCAGGGGGTAATGAGCAGTTCTTC.

V gene TRBV10-1 combines with J gene TRBJ2-1; 9 bases are shared with TRBD1. The CDR3 runs 14 residues. The ends lost 2 bases at V and 7 bases at J; junction bases unmatched: 3. CDR1 and CDR2 from the germline V gene are WNHNN and SYGVQD (reference sequence). The CDR3 here is CASSETGGWNEQFF. In DNA, the CDR3 is TGCGCCAGCAGTGAGACAGGGGGCTGGAATGAGCAGTTCTTC.

The chain uses TRBV11-3 and TRBJ2-2, with TRBD2 matching over 7 bases. Trimming at V came to 1 base and at J to 4 bases, leaving 3 bases not matched to a gene. The germline V gene has CDR1 SGHNT and CDR2 YENEEA. This CDR3 comprises 15 residues. The CDR3 bases are TGTGCCAGCAGCTTAGGTAGCGGGCCCACCGGGGAGCTGTTTTTT. It codes for CASSLGSGPTGELFF.

The rearrangement joins TRBV7-2 to TRBJ2-2; tentatively, D is TRBD2 (5 bases). Trimming cost V 5 bases and J 0 bases, with 7 bases left between them. There are 14 residues in the CDR3. Germline CDR1 SGHTA, CDR2 FQGNSA. Here the CDR3 DNA reads TGTGCCAGCAGCACACTAGCGAACACCGGGGAGCTGTTTTTT. It is translated as CASSTLANTGELFF.

This rearrangement joins TRBV4-1 to TRBJ2-1; TRBD2 is a possible D gene (8 bases). The CDR3 has 15 residues. Between the trimmed V and J ends, which lost 5 bases and 9 bases, there was a span of 20 bases. Germline CDR1 MGHRA, CDR2 YSYEKL. CDR3 protein: CASSSGGGGGLEQFF. Written as DNA, the CDR3 is TGCGCCAGCAGCTCCGGAGGGGGCGGGGGGCTTGAGCAGTTCTTC.

V and J are TRBV18 and TRBJ1-1, with 7 bases identical to TRBD1. Per germline, CDR1 KGHSH and CDR2 LQKENI. The junction had 2 bases not matched to a gene; V was cut back by 7 bases and J by 0 bases. CDR3 length: 13 residues. In DNA form, the CDR3 reads TGTGCCAGCTTAGGGACAGTGAACACTGAAGCTTTCTTT. Its translation: CASLGTVNTEAFF.

The V and J genes are TRBV4-3 and TRBJ1-5; unclear D gene. The CDR3 covers 18 residues. Trimming cost V 0 bases and J 1 base, with 16 bases left between them. Per germline, CDR1 LGHNA and CDR2 YSLEER. This chain's CDR3 is CASSQERMTAVSNQPQHF. CDR3 DNA: TGCGCCAGCAGCCAAGAGAGGATGACGGCTGTGAGCAATCAGCCCCAGCATTTT.

The chain is built from TRBV28 and TRBJ1-2; no firm D call. This CDR3 contains 15 residues. Trimming shortened V by 2 bases and J by 4 bases, and 14 bases separated the two germline ends. Germline V gives CDR1 MDHEN, CDR2 SYDVKM. Written as DNA, the CDR3 is TGTGCCAGCAGTTTAATAGGCAGCGGGTCCTATGGCTACACCTTC. The encoded protein is CASSLIGSGSYGYTF.

The chain carries TRBV5-1 and TRBJ1-1, with D possibly being TRBD1 (6 bases). The ends were cut back, 0 bases at V and 0 bases at J, with 18 bases in the middle. Germline CDR1 is SGHRS and CDR2 is YFSETQ. This CDR3 contains 18 residues. CDR3 sequence (DNA): TGCGCCAGCAGCTTGGTTCCCCTGGGACACGGGATGAACACTGAAGCTTTCTTT. It codes for CASSLVPLGHGMNTEAFF. Drawing the rest from reference TRBV5-1 and TRBJ1-1, the complete variable domain is KAGVTQTPRYLIKTRGQQVTLSCSPISGHRSVSWYQQTPGQGLQFLFEYFSETQRNKGNFPGRFSGRQFSNSRSEMNVSTLELGDSALYLCASSLVPLGHGMNTEAFFGQGTRLTVV.

The chain combines TRBV19 with TRBJ1-4; possibly TRBD1 for D (6 bases). Between the trimmed V and J ends, which lost 3 bases and 6 bases, there was a span of 14 bases. Germline assignment: CDR1 LNHDA and CDR2 SQIVND (reference sequence). This CDR3 contains 15 residues. The CDR3, as DNA: TGTGCCAGTAGTATGCCTTCGGGGGGCGATGAAAAACTGTTTTTT. It codes for CASSMPSGGDEKLFF. The complete variable domain, with remaining parts taken from reference TRBV19 and TRBJ1-4, reads DGGITQSPKYLFRKEGQNVTLSCEQNLNHDAMYWYRQDPGQGLRLIYYSQIVNDFQKGDIAEGYSVSREKKESFPLTVTSAQKNPTAFYLCASSMPSGGDEKLFFGSGTQLSVL.

The chain recombines TRBV25-1 with TRBJ2-1; 7 bases fit TRBD2. The CDR3 length is 12 residues. Germline values: CDR1 MGHDK, CDR2 SYGVNS. In DNA, the CDR3 is TGTGCGGGGACTAATACCTACAATGAGCAGTTCTTC. It specifies CAGTNTYNEQFF.

This clone was seen only once. The rearrangement joins TRBV11-3 to TRBJ2-5; no definite D call. Trimming shortened V by 4 bases and J by 5 bases, and 8 bases separated the two germline ends. The CDR3 totals 12 residues. Germline V CDR1 and CDR2: SGHNT, YENEEA. In DNA, the CDR3 is TGTGCCAGCAGCTCCCGAGTTGAGACCCAGTACTTC. Protein sequence: CASSSRVETQYF.

This chain links TRBV7-2 with TRBJ2-1; possible D gene TRBD1, 6 bases. V shed 5 bases and J shed 6 bases, with 11 bases lying between them. The germline gives CDR1 SGHTA, CDR2 FQGNSA. CDR3 length equals 13 residues. The CDR3, as DNA: TGTGCCAGCAGCATTATGACAGGCAATGAGCAGTTCTTC. This sequence encodes CASSIMTGNEQFF.

The CDR3 loop is CASSSWSSGNEQFF. The CDR3 nucleotides read TGTGCCAGCAGCTCATGGTCCAGCGGGAATGAGCAGTTCTTC. The genes are TRBV11-3 and TRBJ2-1, with a possible D match to TRBD2 (6 bases). Germline CDR1 and CDR2: SGHNT and YENEEA. This CDR3 is built from 14 residues. V lost 4 bases and J 7 bases, leaving 14 bases between the germline ends.

The chain recombines TRBV11-2 with TRBJ2-5; 12 nucleotides agree with TRBD2. This CDR3 has 18 residues. V shed 5 bases and J 4 bases; nucleotides not matched to a gene: 14. CDR1 is SGHAT, CDR2 FQNNGV, per germline. The CDR3 nucleotides read TGTGCCAGCAGCCCGATCAGGACTAGCGGGGAGGGGGGAGAGACCCAGTACTTC. Protein product: CASSPIRTSGEGGETQYF.

V is TRBV13 and J is TRBJ2-1, with 9 bases matching TRBD2. V shed 11 bases and J 3 bases; nucleotides not matched to a gene: 8. The CDR3 loop spans 14 amino acids. Per the germline V gene, CDR1 is PRHDT and CDR2 is FYEKMQ (reference sequence). The CDR3 DNA sequence: TGTGCCTGCGAATTAGCGGGAGTCTACAATGAGCAGTTCTTC. It yields the protein CACELAGVYNEQFF.

This clone was observed once. V is TRBV6-5 and J is TRBJ2-7; D is undetermined. This CDR3 region has 15 residues. Germline CDR1 is MNHEY and CDR2 is SVGAGI. The V gene lost 5 bases and the J gene lost 4 bases, with 18 bases spanning the gap. The CDR3 is CASSPPVSGKYEQYF. The CDR3 DNA reads TGTGCCAGCAGTCCCCCGGTGTCAGGCAAATACGAGCAGTACTTC.

This rearrangement joins TRBV4-1 to TRBJ1-2; 8 nucleotides align to TRBD1. The CDR3 contains 14 residues. Germline loops: CDR1 MGHRA, CDR2 YSYEKL. V lost 4 bases to trimming and J lost 4 bases; unmatched junction nucleotides: 5. The CDR3 reads CASSRTTGAYGYTF. In nucleotides, the CDR3 is TGCGCCAGCAGCCGCACGACAGGGGCCTATGGCTACACCTTC.

This chain joins TRBV6-5 and TRBJ1-6; tentative D call: TRBD1 (6 bases). V lost 6 bases, J lost 2 bases, and 11 bases lay in between. This CDR3 region has 15 residues. The V gene's germline CDR1 is MNHEY and CDR2 SVGAGI. The CDR3 nucleotides are TGTGCCAGCAGCCGTGACAGGCCCTATAATTCACCCCTCCACTTT. Amino acids: CASSRDRPYNSPLHF.

The chain recombines TRBV6-1 with TRBJ1-5, with TRBD1 as a possible D gene (5 bases). Trimming pared 5 bases from V and 4 bases from J, leaving 9 bases between. The CDR3 has 13 residues. Germline V gene sequence: CDR1 MNHNS, CDR2 SASEGT. The CDR3 nucleotides read TGTGCCAGCAGTCCGGGGGGGAATCAGCCCCAGCATTTT. Translated: CASSPGGNQPQHF.

This clone came up once. V and J are TRBV27 and TRBJ1-4, with 9 bases identical to TRBD1. Germline trimming cut 1 base from V and 6 bases from J; bases unmatched to any gene: 9. There are 17 residues in the CDR3. Germline CDR1 is MNHEY and CDR2 is SMNVEV (reference sequence). The CDR3 region is CASSLLTGGDIHEKLFF. CDR3 bases: TGTGCCAGCAGTTTATTGACAGGGGGGGACATTCATGAAAAACTGTTTTTT.

The rearrangement uses TRBV19 and TRBJ2-1; 8 bases are shared with TRBD2. The CDR3 extends over 15 amino acids. The germline V gene encodes CDR1 LNHDA and CDR2 SQIVND (reference sequence). The trim removed 2 bases at V and 5 bases at J, leaving 5 bases unmatched. CDR3 nucleotides: TGTGCCAGTAGTATACGTCGGGGGGGGAACAATGAGCAGTTCTTC. Translated, it gives CASSIRRGGNNEQFF.

The chain uses TRBV10-3 and TRBJ2-5, with D possibly TRBD2 on 6 matching bases. Germline-derived CDR1 and CDR2 are ENHRY and SYGVKD. Trimming removed 4 bases from V and 2 bases from J, with 17 bases in between. The CDR3 is 16 amino acids. For the CDR3, the DNA is TGTGCCATCAGTGGAGGGGCGGGACTCCGACAAGAGACCCAGTACTTC. Protein sequence: CAISGGAGLRQETQYF.

The V gene is TRBV7-2, the J gene TRBJ2-5, with D possibly TRBD1 on 6 matching bases. The CDR3 runs to 15 residues. The V gene's germline CDR1 is SGHTA and CDR2 FQGNSA. Trimming shortened V by 3 bases and J by 2 bases, and 13 bases separated the two germline ends. The CDR3 is CASSLVRGPQETQYF. The CDR3 bases are TGTGCCAGCAGCTTGGTCAGGGGCCCTCAAGAGACCCAGTACTTC. The full variable domain, with the rest looked up from reference TRBV7-2 and TRBJ2-5, is GAGVSQSPSNKVTEKGKDVELRCDPISGHTALYWYRQSLGQGLEFLIYFQGNSAPDKSGLPSDRFSAERTGGSVSTLTIQRTQQEDSAVYLCASSLVRGPQETQYFGPGTRLLVL.

The rearrangement joins TRBV6-6 to TRBJ2-7; 10 bases align to TRBD1. The CDR3 consists of 16 residues. The V gene's germline CDR1 is MNHNY and CDR2 SVGAGI (reference sequence). The trim removed 7 bases at V and 4 bases at J, leaving 13 bases unmatched. CDR3 loop: CASITIGGTGVYEQYF. CDR3 DNA sequence: TGTGCCAGCATTACTATAGGAGGGACAGGGGTTTACGAGCAGTACTTC.

The chain carries TRBV18 and TRBJ2-1; maybe TRBD2 (5 bases). The CDR3 length is 14 residues. V shed 5 bases and J shed 5 bases, with 13 bases lying between them. CDR1 is KGHSH, CDR2 LQKENI, per germline. The CDR3 region has the DNA TGTGCCAGCTCAAGAAACGCGGGCCACAATGAGCAGTTCTTC. Amino acids: CASSRNAGHNEQFF.

V and J are TRBV9 and TRBJ1-2; the D is unclear. CDR1 is SGDLS, CDR2 YYNGEE, per germline. V was trimmed by 1 base and J by 7 bases, leaving 8 bases between them. This CDR3 is built from 12 residues. The CDR3 protein is CASSVLGGGYTF. The DNA for the CDR3 is TGTGCCAGCAGCGTACTAGGAGGTGGCTACACCTTC.